The next 27 T cell receptor beta chains were all read from a single sample in a study of response to subunit inactivated influenza vaccine. TCRdb ran MiXCR on the RT-PCR reads and lists one entry per CDR3 protein. The table shows hundreds of thousands of distinct CDR3 sequences, with over 9% occurring only once. These data also featured in a second study, about T cells expressing NK-cell markers. From that paper: As the method of synthesis, 5'RACE template switching with UMIs yielded TCR beta cDNA.

The sample consisted of PBMCs from blood, taken on the day of vaccination. The source of these receptors is a man aged 45-60 years who received an inactivated influenza vaccine.

In DNA, the CDR3 is TGCAGTGCTAGAGATGGGGCAGGGAACAGCGAGCAGTACTTC. Translated: CSARDGAGNSEQYF. This rearrangement joins TRBV20-1 to TRBJ2-7, with D tentatively TRBD1 (5 bases). Trimming removed 0 bases from V and 6 bases from J, with 15 bases in between. Germline V lookup: CDR1 DFQATT, CDR2 SNEGSKA (reference sequence). CDR3 length: 14 amino acids.

The sample holds a few counts of this clonotype. The CDR3 coding sequence is TGCAGCGTTGAAATGGACAGGTACTACAATGAGCAGTTCTTC. As protein: CSVEMDRYYNEQFF. The V and J genes are TRBV29-1 and TRBJ2-1; 7 nucleotides align to TRBD1. Per germline, CDR1 SQVTM and CDR2 ANQGSEA. J lost 3 bases, V lost 2 bases, and 4 bases had no gene match. The CDR3 has 14 amino acids.

This clonotype occurred a few times. The chain has TRBV7-2 and TRBJ1-1; D uncertain. Germline V gives CDR1 SGHTA, CDR2 FQGNSA. Trimming took 5 bases from V and 7 from J, leaving 23 bases between them. The length of the CDR3 is 16 residues. The CDR3 region has the DNA TGTGCCAGCAGCACCGCGCAGCCGGGAGCGTCCATTGAAGCTTTCTTT. Translated: CASSTAQPGASIEAFF.

The J gene is TRBJ2-5, the V gene TRBV28; D not resolved. Trimming cost V 3 bases and J 7 bases, with 9 bases left between them. Germline CDR1 and CDR2: MDHEN and SYDVKM. The CDR3 spans 12 residues. In DNA form, the CDR3 reads TGTGCCAGCAGTTTGCCGAAGGGGACCCAGTACTTC. It is translated as CASSLPKGTQYF.

This clonotype was recorded at least ten times. This chain links TRBV6-5 with TRBJ1-5; D not certain. The CDR3 is made up of 15 amino acids. CDR1 is MNHEY, CDR2 SVGAGI, per germline. The ends were cut back, 0 bases at V and 3 bases at J, with 9 bases in the middle. The CDR3 DNA follows: TGTGCCAGCAGTTACTCTACGGTGAACAATCAGCCCCAGCATTTT. This encodes CASSYSTVNNQPQHF.

CDR3 in DNA: TGTGCCAGCAGCTATGGGCCTCAAGAGACCCAGTACTTC. Protein product: CASSYGPQETQYF. The rearrangement uses TRBV7-2 and TRBJ2-5, with no clear D. Germline CDR1 is SGHTA and CDR2 is FQGNSA. Trimming removed 4 bases from V and 2 bases from J, with 8 bases in between. This CDR3 is built from 13 residues. The full variable domain, completed using reference TRBV7-2 and TRBJ2-5, is GAGVSQSPSNKVTEKGKDVELRCDPISGHTALYWYRQSLGQGLEFLIYFQGNSAPDKSGLPSDRFSAERTGGSVSTLTIQRTQQEDSAVYLCASSYGPQETQYFGPGTRLLVL.

This clonotype has ten or more counts. The chain carries TRBV7-2 and TRBJ2-1, with 10 bases fitting TRBD2. The V segment lost 3 bases and the J segment 7 bases; nucleotides outside the gene matches: 6. The CDR3 consists of 15 residues. Germline V gene sequence: CDR1 SGHTA, CDR2 FQGNSA. This CDR3 is CASSFLAGARNEQFF. The CDR3 region has the DNA TGTGCCAGCAGCTTCCTAGCGGGGGCGAGAAATGAGCAGTTCTTC.

This clonotype was recorded a few times. The J gene is TRBJ2-4, the V gene TRBV20-1; the match to TRBD1 covers 7 bases. The CDR3 runs 15 residues. Trimming removed 6 bases from V and 0 bases from J; junction bases left unmatched: 8. In germline, CDR1 is DFQATT, CDR2 SNEGSKA (reference sequence). This CDR3 is CSAGDRDLAKNIQYF. As DNA, the CDR3 is TGCAGTGCGGGAGACAGGGACCTAGCCAAAAACATTCAGTACTTC.

This clonotype was counted between two and nine times. This chain links TRBV14 with TRBJ1-1; 7 positions agree with TRBD1. CDR1 and CDR2 from the germline V gene are SGHDN and FVKESK. V shed 5 bases and J 5 bases; nucleotides not matched to a gene: 11. CDR3 size: 15 residues. The CDR3 spells CASSYTTGVVTEAFF. CDR3 in DNA: TGTGCCAGCAGCTACACTACAGGGGTGGTAACTGAAGCTTTCTTT. The full variable domain, completed using reference TRBV14 and TRBJ1-1, is EAGVTQFPSHSVIEKGQTVTLRCDPISGHDNLYWYRRVMGKEIKFLLHFVKESKQDESGMPNNRFLAERTGGTYSTLKVQPAELEDSGVYFCASSYTTGVVTEAFFGQGTRLTVV.

This clonotype has more than one count but fewer than ten. The chain combines TRBV7-9 with TRBJ2-3; maybe TRBD2 (6 bases). Germline CDR1 reads SEHNR; CDR2 reads FQNEAQ (reference sequence). V lost 5 bases and J lost 3, with 15 bases in between. The CDR3 loop spans 15 amino acids. The CDR3 nucleotides read TGTGCCAGCAGCACCGCGGGACTCCGAACAGATACGCAGTATTTT. It is translated as CASSTAGLRTDTQYF.

This clonotype was recorded at least ten times. The chain is built from TRBV6-5 and TRBJ2-7; 9 bases are shared with TRBD1. CDR3 size: 16 residues. Per germline, CDR1 MNHEY and CDR2 SVGAGI. Germline trimming cut 2 bases from V and 0 bases from J; bases unmatched to any gene: 5. The CDR3 nucleotides are TGTGCCAGCAGTTACCCTGGACAGGGGAGCTCCTACGAGCAGTACTTC. Translating gives CASSYPGQGSSYEQYF.

Only a few counts were recorded for this clonotype. The CDR3 spells CATRPSTLPNTGELFF. In DNA, the CDR3 is TGTGCCACCAGACCCTCGACCCTTCCGAACACCGGGGAGCTGTTTTTT. The chain carries TRBV15 and TRBJ2-2; D is unclear. Trimming shortened V by 6 bases and J by 0 bases, and 14 bases separated the two germline ends. Per germline, CDR1 LNHNV and CDR2 YYDKDF (reference sequence). The CDR3 length is 16 residues.

The chain joins TRBV2 to TRBJ1-2; 9 bases line up with TRBD1. CDR3 length: 13 residues. The V gene's germline CDR1 is SNHLY and CDR2 FYNNEI. With V trimmed by 9 bases and J by 2 bases, 4 bases remained unmatched. DNA for the CDR3: TGTGCCAGTGTGGACAGGGGAAACTATGGCTACACCTTC. It codes for CASVDRGNYGYTF.

The chain recombines TRBV15 with TRBJ2-7; 10 bases match TRBD1. Germline V lookup: CDR1 LNHNV, CDR2 YYDKDF (reference sequence). This CDR3 comprises 14 residues. Unmatched junction bases numbered 3, after V lost 4 bases and J lost 3 bases. CDR3 protein: CATSTGTGVYEQYF. Here the CDR3 DNA reads TGTGCCACCAGCACAGGGACAGGGGTCTACGAGCAGTACTTC.

This clonotype showed up just a few times. Here the CDR3 DNA reads TGCGCCAGCAACAAACCTGGAAGGGATGAAAAACTGTTTTTT. This translates into CASNKPGRDEKLFF. The rearrangement links TRBV4-1 to TRBJ1-4; D not resolved. V shed 7 bases and J shed 6 bases, with 15 bases lying between them. Looked up from germline, CDR1 is MGHRA and CDR2 is YSYEKL. There are 14 residues in the CDR3.

V usage is TRBV5-1 and J usage is TRBJ2-5, with D possibly TRBD2 on 5 matching bases. The CDR3 length is 14 residues. CDR1 and CDR2 (germline): SGHRS, YFSETQ. V lost 6 bases to trimming and J lost 5 bases, with 17 bases between them. Written as DNA, the CDR3 is TGCGCCAGCACCCCCGTGGCGGGTGGTGAGACCCAGTACTTC. It is translated as CASTPVAGGETQYF.

The V call is TRBV7-2, the J call TRBJ2-1; 7 bases agree with TRBD2. This CDR3 is 15 amino acids long. The germline V gene encodes CDR1 SGHTA and CDR2 FQGNSA. Trimming removed 5 bases from V and 8 bases from J; junction bases left unmatched: 12. The CDR3 DNA reads TGTGCCAGCAGCAGGGAGGGGAGGACCTTCCATGAGCAGTTCTTC. Translation: CASSREGRTFHEQFF.

In this sample, this clonotype turned up a few times. The V gene is TRBV28, the J gene TRBJ2-7, with D perhaps TRBD1 (5 bases). The germline gives CDR1 MDHEN, CDR2 SYDVKM. V dropped 4 bases and J dropped 0 bases, with 10 bases sitting between them. The CDR3 length is 14 residues. The CDR3: CASSYPRVSYEQYF. The CDR3 bases are TGTGCCAGCAGTTACCCCAGGGTCTCCTACGAGCAGTACTTC.

This clonotype was detected many times. CDR3 DNA: TGCGCCAGCAGCTCCGACACGGGCGAGACTGAAGCTTTCTTT. Protein sequence: CASSSDTGETEAFF. V gene TRBV5-1 combines with J gene TRBJ1-1; D is unresolved. Per the germline V gene, CDR1 is SGHRS and CDR2 is YFSETQ. The V end was cut by 3 bases, the J end by 5 bases, with 14 bases between. The length of the CDR3 is 14 residues.

The chain combines TRBV7-6 with TRBJ2-7; D tentatively fits TRBD1 or TRBD2 (5 bases each). In germline, CDR1 is SGHVS, CDR2 FNYEAQ. The CDR3 is 15 residues long. V lost 1 base, J lost 2 bases, and 12 bases lay in between. For the CDR3, the DNA is TGTGCCAGCAGCTTAGACTGGGGGTCCCCCTACGAGCAGTACTTC. Translation: CASSLDWGSPYEQYF.

This chain links TRBV29-1 with TRBJ1-5, with 7 bases aligning to TRBD1. Germline assignment: CDR1 SQVTM and CDR2 ANQGSEA. The CDR3 contains 13 residues. V lost 6 bases to trimming and J lost 7 bases; unmatched junction nucleotides: 9. This CDR3 reads CSVSGGIGQPQHF. CDR3 in DNA: TGCAGCGTCTCAGGGGGGATAGGGCAGCCCCAGCATTTT.

This clonotype was counted a few times. J is TRBJ1-1 and V is TRBV7-3; maybe TRBD1 (5 bases). The CDR3 length is 15 residues. The V end lost 5 bases, the J end lost 5 bases, and 18 bases lay between the germline ends. Germline V gene data show CDR1 as SGHTA and CDR2 as FQGTGA. In nucleotides, the CDR3 is TGTGCCAGCAGCCAGAAGGCAGGGAGATTAACTGAAGCTTTCTTT. This translates into CASSQKAGRLTEAFF.

Details on this clonotype: The junction shows a germline mismatch at one end, possibly a read error. The chain employs TRBV5-5 and TRBJ2-2, with 8 bases fitting TRBD1. CDR1 SGHKS and CDR2 YYEKEE come from the germline V gene (reference sequence). The CDR3 runs 15 residues. The CDR3 nucleotides are TGTGCCAGCAGCTTGAGACAGGGGTACACCGGGGAGATGTTTTTT. Its translation is CASSLRQGYTGEMFF.

The V gene is TRBV28, the J gene TRBJ2-1, with 7 nucleotides matching TRBD1. Germline V CDR1 and CDR2: MDHEN, SYDVKM. V was clipped by 9 bases and J by 3 bases; unmatched bases: 11. CDR3 length: 15 residues. CDR3 DNA sequence: TGTGCCAGTTTCTCTAGGGGGCGGATCTACAATGAGCAGTTCTTC. Protein sequence: CASFSRGRIYNEQFF.

This clonotype appeared a few times. CDR3 amino acids: CASMRGSGNEKLFF. The CDR3 coding sequence is TGTGCCAGCATGAGGGGGTCGGGTAATGAAAAACTGTTTTTT. The chain links TRBV9 to TRBJ1-4, with D possibly TRBD1 on 6 matching bases. Germline V gene sequence: CDR1 SGDLS, CDR2 YYNGEE. The CDR3 loop spans 14 amino acids. V lost 6 bases and J 4 bases, leaving 13 bases between the germline ends. The entire variable domain, with the rest obtained from reference TRBV9 and TRBJ1-4, is as follows: DSGVTQTPKHLITATGQRVTLRCSPRSGDLSVYWYQQSLDQGLQFLIQYYNGEERAKGNILERFSAQQFPDLHSELNLSSLELGDSALYFCASMRGSGNEKLFFGSGTQLSVL.

Ten or more counts support this clonotype. This chain links TRBV10-3 with TRBJ1-3; the D gene is possibly TRBD1 (5 bases). Trimming took 4 bases from V and 4 from J, leaving 17 bases between them. The CDR3 consists of 16 residues. CDR1 is ENHRY, CDR2 SYGVKD, per germline. The CDR3 loop is CAISGAGASAGNTIYF. In DNA, the CDR3 is TGTGCCATCAGTGGGGCCGGGGCATCCGCGGGAAACACCATATATTTT.

The CDR3 nucleotides read TGTGCCAGCAGCGTGACTAGCGGGAACTCCTACAATGAGCAGTTCTTC. Protein product: CASSVTSGNSYNEQFF. The gene calls are TRBV9 and TRBJ2-1, with 11 positions matching TRBD2. The CDR3 covers 16 residues. V lost 2 bases and J lost 0; bases outside the gene matches: 1. Germline lookup yields CDR1 SGDLS and CDR2 YYNGEE.